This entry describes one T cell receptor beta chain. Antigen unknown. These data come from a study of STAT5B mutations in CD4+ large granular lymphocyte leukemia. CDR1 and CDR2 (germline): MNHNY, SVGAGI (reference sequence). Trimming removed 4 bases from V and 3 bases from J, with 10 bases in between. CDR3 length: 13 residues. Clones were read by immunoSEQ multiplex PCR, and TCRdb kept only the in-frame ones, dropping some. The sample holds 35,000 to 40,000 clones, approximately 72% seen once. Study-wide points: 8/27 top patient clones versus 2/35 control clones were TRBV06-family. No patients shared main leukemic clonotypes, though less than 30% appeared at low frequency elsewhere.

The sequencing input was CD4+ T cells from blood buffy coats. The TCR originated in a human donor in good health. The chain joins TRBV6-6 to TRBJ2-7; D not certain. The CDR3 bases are TGTGCCAGCAGTTGGAACAGAGACTACGAGCAGTACTTC. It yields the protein CASSWNRDYEQYF.